This T cell receptor beta chain was captured by sequencing in a study of blood T cell repertoires in COVID-19. Looking at the study overall: From the United States, Italy and Spain came samples of acute and convalescent COVID-19. PBMCs, B-cell-depleted T cells, or T cells provided the cDNA or gDNA that made up the material.

Under the authors' procedure: Estimation of nucleated cell counts was performed using reference gene primer amplification. TCRdb's table, derived via immunoSEQ multiplex PCR, lists solely in-frame clones and lacks some. The V and J calls and clone size were taken over from that table, and D and trimming were inferred from the DNA. The data hold 95,000 to 110,000 clones, with about 80% observed a single time. CDR1 LNHDA and CDR2 SQIVND come from the germline V gene (reference sequence). CDR3 length: 14 residues. V trimming: 5 bases; J trimming: 8 bases; junction bases outside the gene matches: 7. Sequencing input: peripheral blood. The origin of this receptor is a man in his 70s with acute or convalescent COVID-19. The V call is TRBV19, the J call TRBJ2-1; the match to TRBD1 covers 9 bases. CDR3 protein: CASSHRTGVHEQFF. CDR3 DNA: TGTGCCAGTAGTCACAGGACAGGGGTTCATGAGCAGTTCTTC.